This T cell receptor (beta chain) was identified in a study of blood T cell repertoires in COVID-19. Looking at the study overall: Italy, Spain and the United States were the sources of the convalescent and acute COVID-19 samples. T cells, B-cell-depleted T cells, or PBMCs provided the cDNA or gDNA that served as material.

This clone was seen only a few times. Germline V gene lookup returns CDR1 MGHRA and CDR2 YSYEKL. The CDR3 totals 16 residues. Trimming took 7 bases from V and 4 from J, leaving 22 bases between them. In the source study's methods: Reference gene primers were amplified, and this amplification served to estimate nucleated cell counts. Profiled with immunoSEQ multiplex PCR; TCRdb holds only in-frame clones, not every one. The D gene and trimming were derived from the DNA, and the V and J assignments and clone size from that table. The data contain about 100,000 clones, around nine tenths of them singletons.

The sequence came from a human donor in a cohort sampled during active COVID-19. The sample consisted of peripheral blood. This sequence joins TRBV4-1 and TRBJ1-1, with a weak D call TRBD1 (5 bases). The CDR3 sequence: CASTMGLQGWSTEAFF. In DNA, the CDR3 is TGCGCCAGCACCATGGGGCTGCAGGGTTGGAGCACTGAAGCTTTCTTT.